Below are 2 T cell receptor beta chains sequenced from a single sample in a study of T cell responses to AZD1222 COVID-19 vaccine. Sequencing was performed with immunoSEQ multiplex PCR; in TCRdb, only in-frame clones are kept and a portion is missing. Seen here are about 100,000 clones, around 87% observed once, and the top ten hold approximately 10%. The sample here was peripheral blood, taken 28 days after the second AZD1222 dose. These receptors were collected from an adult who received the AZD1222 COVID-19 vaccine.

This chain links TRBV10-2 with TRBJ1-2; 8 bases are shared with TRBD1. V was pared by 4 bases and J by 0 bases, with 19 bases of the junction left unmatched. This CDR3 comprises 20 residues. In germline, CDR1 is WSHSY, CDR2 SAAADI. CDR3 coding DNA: TGCGCCAGCAGTGGAACCCCGGGACAGGAACTCTACGGAGCTAACTATGGCTACACCTTC. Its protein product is CASSGTPGQELYGANYGYTF.

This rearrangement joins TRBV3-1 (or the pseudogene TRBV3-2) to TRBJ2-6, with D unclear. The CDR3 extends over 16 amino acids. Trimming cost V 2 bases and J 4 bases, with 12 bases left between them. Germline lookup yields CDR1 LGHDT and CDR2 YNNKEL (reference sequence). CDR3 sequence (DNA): TGTGCCAGCAGCCAATCCGCAGTTGCCGGGGCCAACGTCCTGACTTTC. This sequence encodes CASSQSAVAGANVLTF.